Listed here are 29 T cell receptor beta chains from one sample, sequenced in a study of graft-versus-host responses after intestinal transplantation. Their antigens remain unidentified. The assay was immunoSEQ multiplex PCR, and TCRdb's table has in-frame clones only and misses some. Of more than 100,000 clones listed, roughly 93% are singletons. Sequenced here: unstimulated CD4+ T cells sorted from spleen or lymph node cells, sampled before intestinal transplant. Source of these receptors: a human donor who received an intestinal transplant.

V is TRBV7-9 and J is TRBJ2-3; 10 bases are shared with TRBD2. CDR3 length: 18 residues. Germline CDR1 and CDR2: SEHNR and FQNEAQ (reference sequence). The V segment lost 10 bases and the J segment 5 bases; nucleotides outside the gene matches: 21. Written as DNA, the CDR3 is TGTGCCACCATTAACAAAGCGGTGGTACTAGCGGGGCAAGATACGCAGTATTTT. Amino acids: CATINKAVVLAGQDTQYF.

Regarding this clone: Additional DNA sequences in this sample encode the identical CDR3. The J gene is TRBJ2-7, the V gene TRBV18; 11 nucleotides agree with TRBD1. The CDR3 spans 15 residues. Losses at the gene ends were 6 bases for V and 2 bases for J; bases not matched to a gene: 6. Germline V gives CDR1 KGHSH, CDR2 LQKENI. DNA of the CDR3: TGTGCCAGCTCTCCTCGGGACAGGGGGGCCTACGAGCAGTACTTC. This translates into CASSPRDRGAYEQYF.

The chain links TRBV6-5 to TRBJ2-7; 7 nucleotides line up with TRBD1. Losses at the gene ends were 4 bases for V and 6 bases for J; bases not matched to a gene: 6. The CDR3 length is 13 residues. Germline V gives CDR1 MNHEY, CDR2 SVGAGI. CDR3 protein: CASSSGQDREQYF. In nucleotides, the CDR3 is TGTGCCAGCAGTTCCGGACAGGACCGCGAGCAGTACTTC.

This sequence joins TRBV28 and TRBJ2-5; D remains ambiguous. This CDR3 is 15 amino acids long. Germline values: CDR1 MDHEN, CDR2 SYDVKM. The V gene lost 7 bases and the J gene lost 3 bases, with 18 bases spanning the gap. The CDR3 sequence: CASTTSGRAEETQYF. CDR3 sequence (DNA): TGTGCCAGCACCACCAGTGGAAGAGCTGAAGAGACCCAGTACTTC.

This sequence joins TRBV2 and TRBJ1-5, with 7 bases matching TRBD1. V was pared by 7 bases and J by 5 bases, with 5 bases of the junction left unmatched. This CDR3 is 13 amino acids long. Germline V gene sequence: CDR1 SNHLY, CDR2 FYNNEI. CDR3 nucleotide sequence: TGTGCCAGCAAGCGACAGGGAGATCAGCCCCAGCATTTT. This translates into CASKRQGDQPQHF.

This sequence joins TRBV28 and TRBJ1-5; D might be TRBD1 (6 bases). V dropped 5 bases and J dropped 9 bases, with 17 bases sitting between them. The germline V gene has CDR1 MDHEN and CDR2 SYDVKM. The CDR3 contains 14 residues. CDR3 sequence (DNA): TGTGCCAGCAGTCCAACAGGGCGACATACGCCCCAGCATTTT. Its translation is CASSPTGRHTPQHF.

The chain employs TRBV4-1 and TRBJ1-1; 10 bases map to TRBD1. V lost 8 bases to trimming and J lost 2 bases; unmatched junction nucleotides: 2. The CDR3 sequence is 13 residues long. The germline CDR1 and CDR2 sequences are MGHRA and YSYEKL. The CDR3 DNA follows: TGCGCCAGCCGACAGGGGGCCAACACTGAAGCTTTCTTT. This sequence encodes CASRQGANTEAFF.

In its sample, this clone was seen once. V usage is TRBV7-6 and J usage is TRBJ2-5; D not resolved. This CDR3 spans 15 amino acids. V was shortened by 2 bases and J by 2 bases, with 12 bases between the two germline ends. Germline CDR1 reads SGHVS; CDR2 reads FNYEAQ. CDR3 in DNA: TGTGCCAGCAGCTTAAACCGGGCCCTTCAAGAGACCCAGTACTTC. Translated: CASSLNRALQETQYF.

The V call is TRBV2, the J call TRBJ1-2; TRBD1 aligns across 7 bases. The CDR3 spans 16 residues. The V and J ends lost 9 bases and 2 bases, in that order; junction bases with no gene match: 15. Germline V gene lookup returns CDR1 SNHLY and CDR2 FYNNEI. In nucleotides, the CDR3 is TGTGCCAGAAAAACCTCTGAGGGGGCGCTGAACTATGGCTACACCTTC. As protein: CARKTSEGALNYGYTF.

The V gene is TRBV11-1, the J gene TRBJ2-7, with TRBD2 identical over 10 bases. Germline lookup yields CDR1 SGHAT and CDR2 FQDESV (reference sequence). The CDR3 spans 16 residues. J was trimmed by 5 bases and V by 1 base; bases with no gene match: 8. CDR3 nucleotides: TGTGCCAGCAGCTTAGAGGCCAGCGGGAGGGCCGACGAGCAGTACTTC. It translates to CASSLEASGRADEQYF.

This sequence joins TRBV19 and TRBJ2-1; TRBD2 is a possible D gene (5 bases). Looked up from germline, CDR1 is LNHDA and CDR2 is SQIVND (reference sequence). V gave up 1 base and J gave up 2 bases, with 9 bases separating them. The CDR3 totals 15 residues. The CDR3 loop reads CASSIASGAYNEQFF. In DNA, the CDR3 is TGTGCCAGTAGTATAGCAAGCGGAGCCTACAATGAGCAGTTCTTC. Full variable domain (missing parts from reference TRBV19 and TRBJ2-1): DGGITQSPKYLFRKEGQNVTLSCEQNLNHDAMYWYRQDPGQGLRLIYYSQIVNDFQKGDIAEGYSVSREKKESFPLTVTSAQKNPTAFYLCASSIASGAYNEQFFGPGTRLTVL.

The V call is TRBV6-5, the J call TRBJ1-2; D is possibly TRBD1 (5 bases). CDR3 size: 13 residues. The ends were cut back, 5 bases at V and 8 bases at J, with 15 bases in the middle. The germline V gene encodes CDR1 MNHEY and CDR2 SVGAGI. As DNA, the CDR3 is TGTGCCAGCAGTCCCCACTCCACAGGAGGCTACACCTTC. It specifies CASSPHSTGGYTF.

This chain links TRBV5-1 with TRBJ1-2; TRBD1 might be the D (5 bases). V gave up 0 bases and J gave up 4 bases, with 16 bases separating them. This CDR3 is 16 amino acids long. Germline-derived CDR1 and CDR2 are SGHRS and YFSETQ. CDR3 nucleotide sequence: TGCGCCAGCAGCTTGGGGGGGAGAGACGGATTCTATGGCTACACCTTC. This gives the protein CASSLGGRDGFYGYTF.

This chain connects TRBV15 to TRBJ2-7; 7 nucleotides align to TRBD2. Germline V gene data show CDR1 as LNHNV and CDR2 as YYDKDF (reference sequence). Germline trimming cut 3 bases from V and 0 bases from J; bases unmatched to any gene: 14. CDR3 size: 18 residues. The CDR3: CATSREAGGAGISYEQYF. The CDR3 DNA reads as TGTGCCACCAGCAGGGAGGCCGGAGGAGCGGGGATCTCCTACGAGCAGTACTTC.

The chain couples TRBV29-1 to TRBJ2-1; D not resolved. The V end was cut by 4 bases, the J end by 0 bases, with 10 bases between. In germline, CDR1 is SQVTM, CDR2 ANQGSEA. This CDR3 spans 14 amino acids. In nucleotides, the CDR3 is TGCAGCGTTGCGGGCCAACCCTCCTACAATGAGCAGTTCTTC. Residues: CSVAGQPSYNEQFF.

The V call is TRBV2, the J call TRBJ1-5, with D possibly matching TRBD1 (6 bases). This CDR3 contains 13 residues. Trimming removed 8 bases at V and 6 bases at J, with 14 bases between. Germline loops: CDR1 SNHLY, CDR2 FYNNEI. The CDR3 DNA follows: TGTGCCAGCTCGAGGGGGTTGGGTCAGCCCCAGCATTTT. This codes for CASSRGLGQPQHF.

V usage is TRBV7-8 and J usage is TRBJ2-5, with 9 bases fitting TRBD2. J lost 5 bases, V lost 1 base, and 8 bases had no gene match. The CDR3 sequence is 16 residues long. CDR1 and CDR2 from the germline V gene are SGHVS and FQNEAQ. This CDR3 reads CASSLVGGRAWETQYF. In nucleotides, the CDR3 is TGTGCCAGCAGCTTAGTTGGCGGGAGGGCATGGGAGACCCAGTACTTC.

This chain joins TRBV15 and TRBJ1-2; D is unresolved. The V gene lost 1 base and the J gene lost 5 bases, with 8 bases spanning the gap. The V gene's germline CDR1 is LNHNV and CDR2 YYDKDF (reference sequence). The CDR3 has 13 amino acids. The CDR3: CATSRGVTYGYTF. The CDR3 DNA is TGTGCCACCAGCAGAGGGGTCACGTATGGCTACACCTTC.

The V and J genes are TRBV19 and TRBJ2-7; no clear D. Germline values: CDR1 LNHDA, CDR2 SQIVND (reference sequence). Trimming pared 4 bases from V and 0 bases from J, leaving 10 bases between. The CDR3 has 14 amino acids. CDR3 sequence: CASSSSGNSYEQYF. The DNA for the CDR3 is TGTGCCAGTAGTAGCTCCGGAAACTCCTACGAGCAGTACTTC.

The chain uses TRBV6-5 and TRBJ1-1; 9 nucleotides align to TRBD1. Germline V CDR1 and CDR2: MNHEY, SVGAGI. V shed 0 bases, J shed 2 bases, and the junction held 4 bases outside the gene matches. The CDR3 is made up of 16 amino acids. The CDR3 spells CASSYSTQGANTEAFF. The CDR3 DNA sequence: TGTGCCAGCAGTTACTCAACACAGGGGGCAAACACTGAAGCTTTCTTT.

This chain links TRBV6-1 with TRBJ2-3; 7 positions match TRBD1. The CDR3 covers 15 residues. Germline V gene lookup returns CDR1 MNHNS and CDR2 SASEGT. J lost 2 bases, V lost 7 bases, and 9 bases had no gene match. The CDR3 sequence is CASMVTGQITDTQYF. The CDR3 DNA is TGTGCCAGCATGGTAACGGGACAGATCACAGATACGCAGTATTTT.

The chain links TRBV19 to TRBJ2-5; 9 bases line up with TRBD1. This CDR3 is built from 15 residues. Germline values: CDR1 LNHDA, CDR2 SQIVND (reference sequence). Losses at the gene ends were 5 bases for V and 1 base for J; bases not matched to a gene: 5. The CDR3 DNA sequence: TGTGCCAGTAGTCCGGACAGGGGAGGCCAAGAGACCCAGTACTTC. Protein: CASSPDRGGQETQYF.

This clone was seen more than once but under ten times. This sequence joins TRBV28 and TRBJ1-4; 8 bases are a match to TRBD1. Trimming cost V 10 bases and J 0 bases; bases outside gene matches: 4. Germline V gene lookup returns CDR1 MDHEN and CDR2 SYDVKM. CDR3 length equals 14 residues. CDR3 bases: TGTGCCACTACGGACAGGGCAACTAATGAAAAACTGTTTTTT. Amino acid sequence: CATTDRATNEKLFF.

The rearrangement joins TRBV5-4 to TRBJ2-3; D not resolved. Germline CDR1 SGHNT, CDR2 YYREEE (reference sequence). CDR3 length equals 11 residues. Trimming left V 1 base short and J 6 bases short, with 3 bases between. CDR3 region: CASSLKDTQYF. CDR3 nucleotide sequence: TGTGCCAGCAGCTTGAAGGATACGCAGTATTTT.

The rearrangement links TRBV5-1 to TRBJ2-5; no definite D call. This CDR3 has 13 residues. The germline V gene encodes CDR1 SGHRS and CDR2 YFSETQ. V lost 0 bases and J 5 bases, leaving 8 bases between the germline ends. The CDR3 loop reads CASSLVDWETQYF. The DNA of the CDR3 is TGCGCCAGCAGCTTGGTTGATTGGGAGACCCAGTACTTC.

CDR3 DNA: TGTGCCAGCAGCTTAGTGCTCACAGGGGCCTCTGGGGCCAACGTCCTGACTTTC. Amino acid sequence: CASSLVLTGASGANVLTF. The gene calls are TRBV7-6 and TRBJ2-6; 7 bases are a match to TRBD1. CDR1 is SGHVS, CDR2 FNYEAQ, per germline. CDR3 length: 18 amino acids. J gave up 0 bases and V 1 base, and 6 bases lay outside the gene matches.

CDR3: CSASLLNEQYF. As DNA, the CDR3 is TGCAGTGCTAGTTTATTAAACGAGCAGTACTTC. The chain is built from TRBV20-1 and TRBJ2-5; no clear D. The J call may be wrong; the DNA end is better matched by TRBJ2-7. CDR1 and CDR2 from the germline V gene are DFQATT and SNEGSKA (reference sequence). The CDR3 contains 11 residues.

The V call is TRBV9, the J call TRBJ1-4, with unresolved D. V lost 1 base to trimming and J lost 0 bases, with 7 bases between them. CDR3 length: 15 amino acids. Germline CDR1 SGDLS, CDR2 YYNGEE. CDR3 sequence reads: CASSVSATTNEKLFF. As DNA, the CDR3 is TGTGCCAGCAGCGTAAGTGCAACAACTAATGAAAAACTGTTTTTT. The full variable domain, rest sourced from reference TRBV9 and TRBJ1-4, is DSGVTQTPKHLITATGQRVTLRCSPRSGDLSVYWYQQSLDQGLQFLIQYYNGEERAKGNILERFSAQQFPDLHSELNLSSLELGDSALYFCASSVSATTNEKLFFGSGTQLSVL.

The J gene is TRBJ2-3, the V gene TRBV19; D is uncertain. Deletions cut 6 bases from V and 2 bases from J, with 9 bases between. Per germline, CDR1 LNHDA and CDR2 SQIVND (reference sequence). This CDR3 has 13 amino acids. The CDR3 nucleotides are TGTGCCAGTAGCAGAGTAGTCACAGATACGCAGTATTTT. Encoded protein: CASSRVVTDTQYF. Combining the CDR3 with reference TRBV19 and TRBJ2-3 gives the whole variable domain DGGITQSPKYLFRKEGQNVTLSCEQNLNHDAMYWYRQDPGQGLRLIYYSQIVNDFQKGDIAEGYSVSREKKESFPLTVTSAQKNPTAFYLCASSRVVTDTQYFGPGTRLTVL.